A selection of T cell receptor beta chains follows, all from one sample in a study of cytomegalovirus exposure and HLA in healthy donors. Sequencing was performed with immunoSEQ multiplex PCR; in TCRdb, only in-frame clones are kept and a portion is missing. In the table there are around 150,000 clones, around 80% of which are singletons. The sample consisted of PBMCs. The origin of the receptors is a girl aged 5-17 years in good health and CMV-seropositive. CDR3s include the opening cysteine and the closing phenylalanine or tryptophan. The D gene is left open where the match is weak. A clone size is listed for some rows: how often the clone was seen (once, few, many), or a class if it is expanded.

J: TRBJ2-2
V: TRBV6-4
D: TRBD1
size: NA
CDR3: CASSRQGPNTGELFF
DNA: TGTGCCAGCAGCCGACAGGGCCCAAACACCGGGGAGCTGTTTTTT

J: TRBJ2-1
V: TRBV2
D: NA
size: NA
CDR3: CASMGSGNDEQFF
DNA: TGTGCCAGCATGGGGTCAGGGAATGATGAGCAGTTCTTC

J: TRBJ1-5
V: TRBV13
D: TRBD1
size: NA
CDR3: CASSLGTGGARQPQHF
DNA: TGTGCCAGCAGCCTGGGGACAGGGGGCGCACGGCAGCCCCAGCATTTT

J: TRBJ1-2
V: TRBV10-3
D: NA
size: NA
CDR3: CAISAPIFRRAIYGYTF
DNA: TGTGCCATCAGCGCCCCGATCTTTCGGAGGGCGATTTATGGCTACACCTTC

J: TRBJ1-2
V: TRBV28
D: TRBD1
size: NA
CDR3: CASRNRGGNYGYTF
DNA: TGTGCCAGCAGAAACAGGGGTGGTAACTATGGCTACACCTTC

J: TRBJ2-7
V: TRBV28
D: TRBD1
size: NA
CDR3: CASRGQGLNDEQYF
DNA: TGTGCCAGCAGGGGACAGGGTTTGAACGACGAGCAGTACTTC

J: TRBJ1-2
V: TRBV7-9
D: TRBD1
size: NA
CDR3: CASLDRDRGTNGYTF
DNA: TGTGCCAGCCTCGACCGGGACAGGGGAACGAATGGCTACACCTTC

J: TRBJ1-1
V: TRBV19
D: NA
size: NA
CDR3: CASTRYQNTEAFF
DNA: TGTGCCAGTACCAGGTACCAAAACACTGAAGCTTTCTTT

J: TRBJ1-1
V: TRBV27
D: TRBD1
size: NA
CDR3: CASSHDRANTEAFF
DNA: TGTGCCAGCAGTCACGACAGGGCGAATACTGAAGCTTTCTTT

J: TRBJ2-1
V: TRBV5-1
D: NA
size: NA
CDR3: CASPSPESSYNEQFF
DNA: TGCGCCAGCCCCTCGCCGGAGAGCTCCTACAATGAGCAGTTCTTC

J: TRBJ2-3
V: TRBV7-3
D: NA
size: NA
CDR3: CASSSVGGLVADTQYF
DNA: TGTGCCAGCAGCTCGGTAGGAGGGTTAGTCGCGGATACGCAGTATTTT

J: TRBJ1-5
V: TRBV10-3
D: NA
size: NA
CDR3: CAISAGDQPQHF
DNA: TGTGCCATCAGTGCGGGGGATCAGCCCCAGCATTTT

J: TRBJ2-7
V: TRBV7-9
D: TRBD2
size: NA
CDR3: CASSLRRERGYEQYF
DNA: TGTGCCAGCAGCTTGCGGCGGGAGAGAGGGTACGAGCAGTACTTC

J: TRBJ2-7
V: TRBV5-1
D: TRBD2
size: once
CDR3: CASKSGSGRAYEQYF
DNA: TGCGCCAGCAAGTCGGGTAGCGGGAGGGCCTACGAGCAGTACTTC

J: TRBJ2-1
V: TRBV4-1
D: NA
size: NA
CDR3: CASSQDGSFYNEQFF
DNA: TGCGCCAGCAGCCAAGACGGGAGCTTTTACAATGAGCAGTTCTTC

J: TRBJ1-1
V: TRBV19
D: NA
size: NA
CDR3: CASSKTGNTEAFF
DNA: TGTGCCAGTAGTAAAACAGGGAACACTGAAGCTTTCTTT

J: TRBJ1-1
V: TRBV6-1
D: NA
size: NA
CDR3: CASITGTEAFF
DNA: TGTGCCAGCATCACCGGGACTGAAGCTTTCTTT

J: TRBJ2-5
V: TRBV19
D: TRBD2
size: once
CDR3: CASSMWTSAEVETQYF
DNA: TGTGCCAGTAGTATGTGGACTAGCGCCGAGGTGGAGACCCAGTACTTC

J: TRBJ1-3
V: TRBV7-8
D: NA
size: NA
CDR3: CASSFRGPGNTIYF
DNA: TGTGCCAGCAGCTTTAGAGGTCCTGGAAACACCATATATTTT

J: TRBJ2-5
V: TRBV14
D: NA
size: NA
CDR3: CASSQERSVRGTQYF
DNA: TGTGCCAGCAGCCAAGAGAGGAGCGTGCGTGGGACCCAGTACTTC

J: TRBJ2-7
V: TRBV28
D: TRBD1
size: NA
CDR3: CASSLSWRGTGGYEQYF
DNA: TGTGCCAGCAGTTTATCTTGGCGGGGCACAGGGGGCTACGAGCAGTACTTC

J: TRBJ2-5
V: TRBV4-1
D: TRBD2
size: NA
CDR3: CASSALLRTSRETQYF
DNA: TGCGCCAGCAGCGCACTCCTTAGGACTAGTAGGGAGACCCAGTACTTC

J: TRBJ1-5
V: TRBV21-1
D: NA
size: NA
CDR3: CARTCRGTGVPSNQPQHF
DNA: TGTGCCAGAACCTGCCGAGGGACAGGGGTCCCTAGCAATCAGCCCCAGCATTTT

J: TRBJ2-1
V: TRBV25-1
D: TRBD2
size: NA
CDR3: CASMSGTSSYNEQFF
DNA: TGTGCCAGCATGAGCGGGACGAGCTCCTACAATGAGCAGTTCTTC

J: TRBJ2-1
V: TRBV6-6
D: NA
size: NA
CDR3: CASSKRIGGEQFF
DNA: TGTGCCAGCAGCAAGAGGATCGGCGGCGAGCAGTTCTTC

J: TRBJ2-5
V: TRBV5-1
D: TRBD1
size: NA
CDR3: CASSIRQGQETQYF
DNA: TGCGCCAGCAGCATCCGACAGGGCCAAGAGACCCAGTACTTC

J: TRBJ1-1
V: TRBV18
D: NA
size: NA
CDR3: CASSPVREIMVSEAFF
DNA: TGTGCCAGCTCACCGGTCCGAGAGATAATGGTCTCTGAAGCTTTCTTT

J: TRBJ1-1
V: TRBV13
D: NA
size: once
CDR3: CASTQGAEAFF
DNA: TGTGCCAGCACCCAAGGAGCTGAAGCTTTCTTT

J: TRBJ1-1
V: TRBV28
D: NA
size: NA
CDR3: CASSSLGGGVGTEAFF
DNA: TGTGCCAGCAGTTCTTTGGGGGGGGGCGTAGGCACTGAAGCTTTCTTT

J: TRBJ1-5
V: TRBV19
D: NA
size: once
CDR3: CASSIQNWDISNQPQHF
DNA: TGTGCCAGTAGTATTCAAAATTGGGACATTAGCAATCAGCCCCAGCATTTT

J: TRBJ2-5
V: TRBV19
D: NA
size: few
CDR3: CASSTGGPQETQYF
DNA: TGTGCCAGTAGTACAGGGGGGCCTCAAGAGACCCAGTACTTC

J: TRBJ1-4
V: TRBV27
D: NA
size: NA
CDR3: CASSFMEGTNEKLFF
DNA: TGTGCCAGCAGTTTTATGGAGGGAACTAATGAAAAACTGTTTTTT

J: TRBJ1-2
V: TRBV28
D: TRBD1
size: NA
CDR3: CASSLKQGPINYGYTF
DNA: TGTGCCAGCAGTTTAAAACAGGGGCCGATTAACTATGGCTACACCTTC

J: TRBJ1-2
V: TRBV30
D: TRBD1
size: NA
CDR3: CAWSVFKTGVAGYTF
DNA: TGTGCCTGGAGTGTATTTAAAACAGGGGTAGCGGGCTACACCTTC

J: TRBJ2-2
V: TRBV4-1
D: TRBD1
size: NA
CDR3: CASSAPGQGKAGELFF
DNA: TGCGCCAGCAGTGCCCCGGGACAGGGGAAGGCCGGGGAGCTGTTTTTT

J: TRBJ2-5
V: TRBV5-4
D: TRBD2
size: NA
CDR3: CASGLGGRVAETQYF
DNA: TGTGCCAGCGGTCTTGGGGGGAGGGTGGCAGAGACCCAGTACTTC

J: TRBJ2-6
V: TRBV7-6
D: NA
size: NA
CDR3: CASSSRGAGANVLTF
DNA: TGTGCCAGCAGTTCCAGGGGAGCTGGGGCCAACGTCCTGACTTTC

J: TRBJ2-7
V: TRBV7-3
D: TRBD2
size: NA
CDR3: CASSLSRPGLAGEQYF
DNA: TGTGCCAGCAGCTTGTCTCGCCCGGGACTAGCGGGCGAGCAGTACTTC

J: TRBJ1-1
V: TRBV4-1
D: TRBD1
size: NA
CDR3: CASSQLPGQGADTEAFF
DNA: TGCGCCAGCAGCCAGCTGCCGGGACAGGGGGCGGACACTGAAGCTTTCTTT

J: TRBJ2-3
V: TRBV29-1
D: TRBD1
size: NA
CDR3: CSSQGTGSSTDTQYF
DNA: TGCAGCTCACAAGGGACAGGAAGTTCTACAGATACGCAGTATTTT

J: TRBJ1-2
V: TRBV5-4
D: TRBD1
size: NA
CDR3: CASSFRDRKSNYGYTF
DNA: TGTGCCAGCAGCTTCCGGGACAGGAAATCTAACTATGGCTACACCTTC

J: TRBJ2-2
V: TRBV2
D: NA
size: NA
CDR3: CASQGLSTGELFF
DNA: TGTGCCAGTCAGGGACTGAGCACCGGGGAGCTGTTTTTT

J: TRBJ1-1
V: TRBV10-3
D: TRBD1
size: NA
CDR3: CAISIIDRDSGTEAFF
DNA: TGTGCCATCAGTATTATAGACAGGGATTCGGGCACTGAAGCTTTCTTT

J: TRBJ2-4
V: TRBV7-9
D: NA
size: once
CDR3: CASSLAPRIAAKNIQYF
DNA: TGTGCCAGCAGCTTAGCCCCTCGTATAGCGGCCAAAAACATTCAGTACTTC

J: TRBJ2-7
V: TRBV7-2
D: NA
size: once
CDR3: CASSLFGGNYEQYF
DNA: TGTGCCAGCAGCTTATTTGGCGGGAACTACGAGCAGTACTTC